This note documents a single TCR beta chain sequence. From the reads, TCRdb called clonotypes with MiXCR, one entry per CDR3 protein. This repertoire shows approximately 97,000 distinct CDR3 sequences, 25% to 40% found once; its top ten account for 2% to 2.5%. The entry originates in a study of type 1 regulatory T cells. Across the study: T-allo10 is an in vitro-generated, Tr1-enriched CD4 T cell product specific for alloantigen.

CDR3 length: 16 residues. The germline V gene encodes CDR1 SEHNR and CDR2 FQNEAQ (reference sequence). Trimming cost V 1 base and J 6 bases; bases outside gene matches: 6. The chain links TRBV7-9 to TRBJ2-1, with 10 bases fitting TRBD2. The sample consisted of CD4+ T cells, either the whole sample or a sorted fraction (not recorded which). This TCR was recovered from a human donor in good health. This chain's CDR3 is CASSLVDRTSGNEQFF. The DNA for the CDR3 is TGTGCCAGCAGCTTAGTGGACAGGACTAGCGGCAATGAGCAGTTCTTC.